Included here is one T cell receptor beta chain sequence, with context. Antigen: not known. The sample is drawn from a study of blood T cells in healthy people across ages. Study findings and constraints: Leaving the PBMCs unsorted stopped any conclusive comparison of naive versus antigen-experienced cells.

Together with a sample-barcoded 5' primer, a J-beta primer mix was included in a second PCR lasting about 7 to 12 cycles. A template-switch adaptor containing 12 random nucleotides labeled each cDNA molecule. In TCRdb, the 5' RACE reads were re-called with MiXCR into one record per CDR3 protein. Among around 1.5 million distinct CDR3 sequences, around 59% were seen once, and the ten largest hold 5% to 7%. The clonotype comes from a man aged 18 to 29 in good health. The sample comprised blood.

The CDR3 DNA follows: TGTGCCAGCAGCTTATCCAGGGGACTCCAATCCTACAATGAGCAGTTCTTC. It encodes CASSLSRGLQSYNEQFF. The chain has TRBV11-2 and TRBJ2-1; D tentatively fits TRBD1 or TRBD2 (6 bases each). CDR1 is SGHAT, CDR2 FQNNGV, per germline. Trimming took off 2 bases at V and 1 base at J, with 15 bases between the two ends. CDR3 size: 17 residues.